The 14 T cell receptor beta chains below come from one sample, sequenced in a study of sequential checkpoint blockade in melanoma. Produced via immunoSEQ multiplex PCR; TCRdb's table is partial and in-frame only. Here the sample spans about 20,000 clones, around 88% being singletons. Treatment specified: randomized to nivolumab then ipilimumab (arm A) or the reverse (arm B). Sequences were derived from CD8+ T cells sorted from blood (inferred from file names), sampled from a patient given nivolumab and ipilimumab in sequence. These receptors were taken from a human donor with melanoma.

The chain joins TRBV7-9 to TRBJ1-1, with 10 bases that match TRBD1. This CDR3 region has 13 residues. V shed 11 bases, J shed 0 bases, and the junction held 3 bases outside the gene matches. CDR1 and CDR2 (germline): SEHNR, FQNEAQ (reference sequence). CDR3 in DNA: TGTGCCGGGGGACAGGGGATGAACACTGAAGCTTTCTTT. Translation gives CAGGQGMNTEAFF.

DNA of the CDR3: TGTGCCAGCACCTCATTCAGCGAGGAGACCCAGTACTTC. Residues: CASTSFSEETQYF. V is TRBV7-9 and J is TRBJ2-5; no clear D gene. V was clipped by 7 bases and J by 5 bases, with 14 bases between them. The CDR3 runs 13 residues. Germline CDR1 SEHNR, CDR2 FQNEAQ (reference sequence).

This CDR3 is CASRGVPSYEQYF. In nucleotides, the CDR3 is TGTGCCTCGCGGGGAGTCCCCTCCTACGAGCAGTACTTC. The chain carries TRBV19 and TRBJ2-7; a weak D match, TRBD2 (6 bases). V gave up 11 bases and J gave up 0 bases, with 14 bases separating them. This CDR3 is 13 amino acids long. Germline assignment: CDR1 LNHDA and CDR2 SQIVND (reference sequence).

The CDR3 is CASSSWTSEAYNEQFF. The CDR3 DNA is TGTGCCAGCAGCTCCTGGACTAGCGAAGCCTACAATGAGCAGTTCTTC. This chain links TRBV13 with TRBJ2-1; 9 bases agree with TRBD2. From germline, CDR1 is PRHDT and CDR2 FYEKMQ (reference sequence). There are 16 residues in the CDR3. The V and J ends lost 4 bases and 2 bases, in that order; junction bases with no gene match: 6.

The V call is TRBV5-1, the J call TRBJ1-1; 9 bases are a match to TRBD1. Trimming removed 0 bases from V and 5 bases from J; junction bases left unmatched: 8. The CDR3 contains 16 residues. In germline, CDR1 is SGHRS, CDR2 YFSETQ. The CDR3: CASSLGTGGIYTEAFF. The CDR3 bases are TGCGCCAGCAGCTTGGGCACAGGGGGCATTTATACTGAAGCTTTCTTT.

The rearrangement joins TRBV4-1 to TRBJ1-3; D might be TRBD1 (5 bases). The CDR3 sequence is 16 residues long. Germline V lookup: CDR1 MGHRA, CDR2 YSYEKL. The V and J ends lost 0 bases and 4 bases respectively, with 13 bases between them. This CDR3 is CASSQDARASGNTIYF. CDR3 in DNA: TGCGCCAGCAGCCAAGATGCCAGGGCAAGCGGAAACACCATATATTTT.

The chain has TRBV27 and TRBJ2-1, with 7 bases fitting TRBD2. CDR1 is MNHEY and CDR2 is SMNVEV in the germline V gene (reference sequence). This CDR3 spans 16 amino acids. Germline trimming cut 2 bases from V and 4 bases from J; bases unmatched to any gene: 8. The CDR3: CASSLLDTGGYNEQFF. The CDR3 nucleotides read TGTGCCAGCAGTTTACTCGACACGGGGGGTTACAATGAGCAGTTCTTC.

The chain is built from TRBV4-1 and TRBJ1-5; a possible D gene is TRBD1 (6 bases). Germline V gives CDR1 MGHRA, CDR2 YSYEKL. CDR3 length: 17 residues. The V end was cut by 0 bases, the J end by 0 bases, with 12 bases between. The CDR3 DNA reads TGCGCCAGCAGCCAAGAGGGGGCAGTTAATAGCAATCAGCCCCAGCATTTT. This codes for CASSQEGAVNSNQPQHF.

The chain combines TRBV10-2 with TRBJ2-5; 16 bases agree with TRBD2. The J call may be mistaken, given a closer DNA end match to TRBJ2-7. The CDR3 is made up of 16 amino acids. Germline V lookup: CDR1 WSHSY, CDR2 SAAADI. CDR3 nucleotide sequence: TGCGCCAGCAGCGGGACTAGCGGGAGGGAAGCCTACGAGCAGTACTTC. Residues: CASSGTSGREAYEQYF.

This chain joins TRBV27 and TRBJ1-5; possible D gene TRBD1, 6 bases. Germline V gives CDR1 MNHEY, CDR2 SMNVEV (reference sequence). There are 14 residues in the CDR3. V was cut by 5 bases and J by 3 bases, with 11 bases left in between. As DNA, the CDR3 is TGTGCCAGCAGTGCCACAGGGTACAATCAGCCCCAGCATTTT. This sequence encodes CASSATGYNQPQHF.

The chain is built from TRBV4-1 and TRBJ2-1; D unresolved. Trimming left V 0 bases short and J 9 bases short, with 12 bases between. The CDR3 runs 14 residues. The V gene's germline CDR1 is MGHRA and CDR2 YSYEKL. Here the CDR3 reads CASSQDAATAEQFF. In DNA, the CDR3 is TGCGCCAGCAGCCAAGATGCGGCTACCGCTGAGCAGTTCTTC.

In its sample, this clone was seen a few times. The chain employs TRBV19 and TRBJ1-3; D call uncertain. Germline V CDR1 and CDR2: LNHDA, SQIVND (reference sequence). The CDR3 loop spans 14 amino acids. Between the trimmed V and J ends, which lost 3 bases and 0 bases, there was a span of 6 bases. The CDR3 is CASSIHGSGNTIYF. The CDR3 nucleotides read TGTGCCAGTAGTATTCACGGCTCTGGAAACACCATATATTTT.

This chain uses TRBV2 with TRBJ2-5, with 7 bases aligning to TRBD2. The CDR3 consists of 15 residues. Germline values: CDR1 SNHLY, CDR2 FYNNEI. J was trimmed by 2 bases and V by 4 bases; bases with no gene match: 7. DNA of the CDR3: TGTGCCAGCAGTGCCCTAGCGGACCGTCAAGAGACCCAGTACTTC. This sequence encodes CASSALADRQETQYF.

This chain joins TRBV9 and TRBJ2-2; 9 bases match TRBD1. CDR3 size: 16 residues. The V segment lost 3 bases and the J segment 5 bases; nucleotides outside the gene matches: 8. Germline CDR1 SGDLS, CDR2 YYNGEE. As DNA, the CDR3 is TGTGCCAGCAGCGGCTACAGGGGGCGAAGTACCGGGGAGCTGTTTTTT. This codes for CASSGYRGRSTGELFF.